This TCR beta chain was documented in a study of T cell repertoires in cytomegalovirus infection. For the study at large: Public TCR beta signatures provided an indication of both CMV infection and a matching HLA type. Overall study results and limits: Pooled public TCR beta family frequency picked out CMV carriers with the relevant HLA. It was HLA-C-restricted CMV-specific TCR beta clonotypes that dominated the response ex vivo.

CDR3 size: 15 residues. Germline lookup yields CDR1 SGHAT and CDR2 FQNNGV. Trimming cost V 2 bases and J 7 bases, with 17 bases left between them. As regards this clonotype: Its antigen is not known.

MiXCR, applied by TCRdb to the reads, yields one record per CDR3 protein. Among 200,000 to 300,000 distinct CDR3 sequences listed, approximately 8.3% were seen once. The chain carries TRBV11-2 and TRBJ1-1, with unresolved D. The sequence was obtained from a human donor in good health (CMV status not recorded). Some clones in this sample may be carry-over from other donors' samples. The sample comprised PBMCs. CDR3 coding DNA: TGTGCCAGCAGCTTACTGATGGAGCGGAGGTATGAAGCTTTCTTT. Translation gives CASSLLMERRYEAFF.